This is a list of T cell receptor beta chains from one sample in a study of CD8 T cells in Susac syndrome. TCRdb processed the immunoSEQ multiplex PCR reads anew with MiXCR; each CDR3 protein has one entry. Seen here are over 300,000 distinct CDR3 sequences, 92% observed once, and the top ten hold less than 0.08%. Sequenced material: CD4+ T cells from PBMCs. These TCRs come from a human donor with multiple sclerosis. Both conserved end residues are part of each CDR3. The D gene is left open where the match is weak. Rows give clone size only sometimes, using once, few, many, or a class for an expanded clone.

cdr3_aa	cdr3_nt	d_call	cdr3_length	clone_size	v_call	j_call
CASSLDLGRPDYNEQFF	TGTGCCAGCAGCTTGGATCTAGGGCGACCGGACTACAATGAGCAGTTCTTC	-	17	-	TRBV5-4	TRBJ2-1
CASSEWSVPSTDTQYF	TGTGCCAGCAGCGAATGGAGCGTACCTTCCACAGATACGCAGTATTTT	-	16	-	TRBV21-1	TRBJ2-3
CASSPGLFAGYTF	TGTGCCAGCAGCCCGGGACTCTTCGCGGGCTACACCTTC	-	13	-	TRBV3-1	TRBJ1-2
CASSPRTSYSYEQYF	TGTGCCAGCAGCCCAAGGACCAGTTACTCCTACGAGCAGTACTTC	-	15	-	TRBV3-1	TRBJ2-7
CASSLALAGTGELFF	TGTGCCAGCAGTTTGGCACTAGCGGGAACCGGGGAGCTGTTTTTT	TRBD2	15	-	TRBV28	TRBJ2-2
CSAGGAKAFF	TGCAGTGCTGGGGGGGCCAAGGCTTTCTTT	-	10	once	TRBV29-1	TRBJ1-1
CAWRMRGAWNTEAFF	TGTGCCTGGAGGATGAGGGGTGCTTGGAACACTGAAGCTTTCTTT	-	15	-	TRBV30	TRBJ1-1
CASSQDRIEGELFF	TGCGCCAGCAGCCAAGATCGGATCGAGGGGGAGCTGTTTTTT	-	14	-	TRBV4-1	TRBJ2-2
CASSLDSSYEQYF	TGTGCCAGCAGTTTGGACTCCTCCTACGAGCAGTACTTC	-	13	few	TRBV12-3/TRBV12-4	TRBJ2-7
CASTDREYSPLHF	TGTGCCAGCACAGACAGAGAGTATTCACCCCTCCACTTT	-	13	-	TRBV12-3/TRBV12-4	TRBJ1-6
CASSLQSFTGELFF	TGCGCCAGCAGCCTTCAGTCTTTCACCGGGGAGCTGTTTTTT	-	14	once	TRBV4-3	TRBJ2-2
CSASGGVPYEQYF	TGCAGTGCTAGCGGAGGGGTACCCTACGAGCAGTACTTC	-	13	-	TRBV20-1	TRBJ2-7
CASSWGQRSNQPQHF	TGTGCCAGCAGCTGGGGACAGAGAAGCAATCAGCCCCAGCATTTT	TRBD1	15	-	TRBV7-8	TRBJ1-5
CASSLSSGYTDTQYF	TGTGCCAGCAGTTTGTCTAGCGGTTACACAGATACGCAGTATTTT	TRBD2	15	-	TRBV12-3/TRBV12-4	TRBJ2-3
CASSVEGLPVYGYTF	TGTGCCAGCAGCGTGGAGGGGCTTCCAGTCTATGGCTACACCTTC	-	15	-	TRBV7-2	TRBJ1-2
CASSPSPMGPNLNEQYF	TGTGCCAGTAGTCCTTCCCCCATGGGACCGAATCTGAACGAGCAGTACTTC	-	17	-	TRBV19	TRBJ2-7
CASSYPLEGPAEPEAFF	TGTGCCAGCAGTTACCCACTCGAAGGACCGGCTGAACCTGAAGCTTTCTTT	-	17	-	TRBV6-5	TRBJ1-1
CASSAQGFSYEQYF	TGTGCCAGCAGTGCCCAAGGGTTCTCCTACGAGCAGTACTTC	-	14	-	TRBV2	TRBJ2-7
CASSFGSKIGEQYF	TGTGCCAGCAGTTTTGGGTCCAAGATCGGCGAGCAGTACTTC	-	14	once	TRBV12-3/TRBV12-4	TRBJ2-7
CASSLMGQKNTGELFF	TGCGCCAGCAGCTTGATGGGACAGAAGAACACCGGGGAGCTGTTTTTT	TRBD1	16	-	TRBV5-1	TRBJ2-2
CSAKDRVSFIGNGYTF	TGCAGTGCTAAGGACAGGGTCTCCTTTATAGGGAATGGCTACACCTTC	TRBD1	16	-	TRBV20-1	TRBJ1-2
CSARSAGLVYNEQFF	TGCAGTGCTAGGTCGGCGGGACTAGTTTACAATGAGCAGTTCTTC	TRBD2	15	-	TRBV20-1	TRBJ2-1
CASSSASHRTQETQYF	TGTGCCAGTAGTAGCGCCTCACACAGAACCCAAGAGACCCAGTACTTC	-	16	-	TRBV19	TRBJ2-5
CASSLASGVETQYF	TGTGCCAGCAGTTTAGCTAGCGGGGTAGAGACCCAGTACTTC	TRBD2	14	-	TRBV12-3/TRBV12-4	TRBJ2-5
CASSVEGVSHEQYF	TGTGCCAGCAGTGTCGAGGGAGTTTCCCACGAGCAGTACTTC	-	14	-	TRBV2	TRBJ2-7
CAWARDRTTDTQYF	TGTGCCTGGGCCCGGGACCGCACCACAGATACGCAGTATTTT	-	14	-	TRBV30	TRBJ2-3
CASSEAAIRGLAGGPGLETQYF	TGTGCCAGCAGTGAAGCGGCGATTAGGGGACTAGCGGGGGGGCCGGGGCTGGAGACCCAGTACTTC	TRBD2	22	-	TRBV2	TRBJ2-5
CASSLGDWGAQYF	TGTGCCAGCAGCTTGGGGGACTGGGGGGCTCAGTACTTC	-	13	-	TRBV7-2	TRBJ2-4
CASSTPGKTEAFF	TGTGCCAGCAGCACCCCAGGGAAAACTGAAGCTTTCTTT	-	13	-	TRBV7-9	TRBJ1-1
CASSSTGLNTEAFF	TGTGCCAGCAGTTCGACAGGGCTGAACACTGAAGCTTTCTTT	TRBD1	14	-	TRBV12-3/TRBV12-4	TRBJ1-1
CASSLSTGGETQYF	TGTGCCAGCAGTTTATCGACTGGCGGGGAGACCCAGTACTTC	-	14	once	TRBV27	TRBJ2-5
CASSLQGGTQETQYF	TGTGCCAGCAGTTTACAGGGGGGGACCCAAGAGACCCAGTACTTC	-	15	-	TRBV28	TRBJ2-5
CASQQGLNTEAFF	TGTGCCAGTCAGCAGGGTCTGAACACTGAAGCTTTCTTT	-	13	-	TRBV9	TRBJ1-1
CASSHRGRGTEAFF	TGTGCCAGCAGCCACAGGGGAAGAGGCACTGAAGCTTTCTTT	TRBD1	14	once	TRBV6-5	TRBJ1-1
CAISDQGGSEKLFF	TGTGCCATCAGTGACCAGGGGGGTAGTGAAAAACTGTTTTTT	TRBD1	14	-	TRBV10-3	TRBJ1-4
CASRRRGDTEAFF	TGCGCCAGCAGACGTAGGGGTGACACTGAAGCTTTCTTT	-	13	-	TRBV4-3	TRBJ1-1
CASSIPDRLNIQYF	TGTGCCAGTAGTATACCGGACAGACTAAACATTCAGTACTTC	-	14	-	TRBV19	TRBJ2-4
CASSDWGASPPYNEQFF	TGTGCCAGCTCAGATTGGGGAGCCTCACCTCCCTACAATGAGCAGTTCTTC	-	17	-	TRBV18	TRBJ2-1
CSVYLRTSGGFYEQYF	TGCAGCGTTTACCTCAGGACTAGCGGGGGGTTCTACGAGCAGTACTTC	TRBD2	16	once	TRBV29-1	TRBJ2-7
CASSQGRMGTEAFF	TGTGCCAGCAGCCAGGGGCGGATGGGCACTGAAGCTTTCTTT	-	14	-	TRBV7-9	TRBJ1-1
CASSLEGQSYYEQYF	TGCGCCAGCAGCTTGGAGGGGCAGAGCTACTACGAGCAGTACTTC	-	15	-	TRBV5-1	TRBJ2-7
CASSVEGGGYTF	TGTGCCAGCAGTGTGGAGGGCGGAGGCTACACCTTC	-	12	-	TRBV2	TRBJ1-2
CASSLGSGAGHIQYF	TGTGCCAGCAGCTTAGGATCTGGGGCGGGCCACATTCAGTACTTC	-	15	-	TRBV7-9	TRBJ2-4
CSASPNSGPEQFF	TGCAGTGCTAGCCCAAATAGCGGACCCGAGCAGTTCTTC	-	13	once	TRBV20-1	TRBJ2-1
CASKGAVNTEAFF	TGTGCCAGCAAGGGGGCGGTGAACACTGAAGCTTTCTTT	TRBD1	13	-	TRBV28	TRBJ1-1
CASSLGLADFYEQYF	TGTGCCAGCAGTCTAGGACTAGCGGATTTCTACGAGCAGTACTTC	TRBD2	15	-	TRBV3-1	TRBJ2-7
CASSLAATGDNTEAFF	TGCGCCAGCAGCTTGGCGGCGACAGGGGATAACACTGAAGCTTTCTTT	TRBD1	16	-	TRBV5-1	TRBJ1-1
CSANNPRTSGNQDTQYF	TGCAGCGCGAATAATCCTCGGACTAGCGGAAACCAAGATACGCAGTATTTT	TRBD2	17	-	TRBV29-1	TRBJ2-3
CASLQGIGQPQHF	TGTGCCAGCTTACAGGGTATAGGTCAGCCCCAGCATTTT	-	13	-	TRBV19	TRBJ1-5
CASSFGSFPLRDTQETQYF	TGTGCCAGCAGCTTTGGATCCTTTCCCCTTAGGGACACCCAAGAGACCCAGTACTTC	-	19	few	TRBV7-3	TRBJ2-5
CASSPNIRELFF	TGTGCCAGCAGCCCAAATATCAGGGAGCTGTTTTTT	-	12	-	TRBV11-2	TRBJ2-2
CASQPGGYNEQFF	TGTGCCAGCCAACCGGGCGGCTACAATGAGCAGTTCTTC	-	13	-	TRBV28	TRBJ2-1
CSAVTSLMNTEAFF	TGCAGTGCTGTGACATCCCTCATGAACACTGAAGCTTTCTTT	-	14	-	TRBV20-1	TRBJ1-1